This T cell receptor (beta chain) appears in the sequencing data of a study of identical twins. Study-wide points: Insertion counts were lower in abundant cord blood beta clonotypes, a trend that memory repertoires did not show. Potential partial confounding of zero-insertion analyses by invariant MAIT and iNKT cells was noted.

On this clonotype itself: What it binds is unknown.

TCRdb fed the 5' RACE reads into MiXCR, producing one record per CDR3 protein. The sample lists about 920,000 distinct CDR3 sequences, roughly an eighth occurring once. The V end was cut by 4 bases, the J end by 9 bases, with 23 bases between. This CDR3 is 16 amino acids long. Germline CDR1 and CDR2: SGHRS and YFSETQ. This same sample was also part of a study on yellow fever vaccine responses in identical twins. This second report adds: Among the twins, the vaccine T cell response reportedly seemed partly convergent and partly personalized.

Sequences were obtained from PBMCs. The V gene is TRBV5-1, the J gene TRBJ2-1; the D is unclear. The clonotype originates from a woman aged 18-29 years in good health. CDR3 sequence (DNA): TGCGCCAGCAGCCCCAGTTTCTACACAAGACTGGGTGAGCAGTTCTTC. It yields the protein CASSPSFYTRLGEQFF.